This TCR beta chain was captured in a study of cytomegalovirus exposure and HLA in healthy donors. A multiplex PCR was run with 60 Vbeta primers and 13 Jbeta primers. Profiling relied on immunoSEQ multiplex PCR, and the TCRdb table lists in-frame clones only, not all of them. The sample contains about 130,000 clones, around 74% of which appear only once. Trimming removed 10 bases from V and 4 bases from J; junction bases left unmatched: 8. The CDR3 is 13 amino acids. Germline V gives CDR1 ENHRY, CDR2 SYGVKD. About this clone itself: This sample includes further DNA sequences coding for the same CDR3.

The sequenced sample was PBMCs. The rearrangement joins TRBV10-3 to TRBJ1-1; TRBD1 matches at 8 bases. The receptor comes from a man aged 18 to 30 in good health and CMV-seropositive. The CDR3 here is CATTGTGGTEAFF. The CDR3, as DNA: TGTGCCACCACGGGGACAGGAGGCACTGAAGCTTTCTTT.